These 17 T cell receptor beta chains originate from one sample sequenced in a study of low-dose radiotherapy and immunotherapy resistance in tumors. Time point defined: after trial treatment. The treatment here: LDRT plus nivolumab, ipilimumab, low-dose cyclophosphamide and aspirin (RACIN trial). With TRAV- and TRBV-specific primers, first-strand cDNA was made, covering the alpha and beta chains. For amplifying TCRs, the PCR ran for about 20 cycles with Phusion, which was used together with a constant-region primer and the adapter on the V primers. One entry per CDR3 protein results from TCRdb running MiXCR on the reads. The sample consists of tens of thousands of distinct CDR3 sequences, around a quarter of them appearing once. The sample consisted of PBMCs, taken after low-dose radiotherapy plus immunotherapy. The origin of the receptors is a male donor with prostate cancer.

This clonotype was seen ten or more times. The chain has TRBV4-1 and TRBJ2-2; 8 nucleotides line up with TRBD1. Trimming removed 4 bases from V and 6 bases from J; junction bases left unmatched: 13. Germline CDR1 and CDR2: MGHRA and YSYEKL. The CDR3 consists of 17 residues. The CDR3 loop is CASSRGQDRGRAGELFF. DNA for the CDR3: TGCGCCAGCAGCCGCGGGCAAGACAGGGGACGGGCCGGGGAGCTGTTTTTT.

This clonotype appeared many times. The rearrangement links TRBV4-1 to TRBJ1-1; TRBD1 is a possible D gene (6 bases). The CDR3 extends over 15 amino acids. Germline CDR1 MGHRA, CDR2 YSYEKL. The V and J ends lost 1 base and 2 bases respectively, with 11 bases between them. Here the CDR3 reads CASSQAQGFNTEAFF. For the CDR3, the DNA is TGCGCCAGCAGCCAAGCCCAGGGGTTTAACACTGAAGCTTTCTTT.

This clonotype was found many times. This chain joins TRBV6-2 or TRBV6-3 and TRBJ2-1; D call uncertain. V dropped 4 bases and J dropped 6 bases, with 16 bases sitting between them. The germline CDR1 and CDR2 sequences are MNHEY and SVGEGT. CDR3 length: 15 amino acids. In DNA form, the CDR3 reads TGTGCCAGCAGTTTAGGGCGTGGTATAGGCAATGAGCAGTTCTTC. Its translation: CASSLGRGIGNEQFF.

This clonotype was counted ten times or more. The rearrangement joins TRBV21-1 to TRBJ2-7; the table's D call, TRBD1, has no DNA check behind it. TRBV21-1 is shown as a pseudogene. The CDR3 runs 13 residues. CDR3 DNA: TGTGCCAGCAGGACGGGACAGCTCTACGAGCAGTACTTC. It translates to CASRTGQLYEQYF.

The CDR3 sequence: CASSFGTSGDEQFF. The CDR3, as DNA: TGCGCCAGCAGCTTCGGGACTAGCGGCGATGAGCAGTTCTTC. This chain joins TRBV5-1 and TRBJ2-1, with 11 positions matching TRBD2. The CDR3 totals 14 residues. CDR1 and CDR2 (germline): SGHRS, YFSETQ. The junction had 3 bases not matched to a gene; V was cut back by 2 bases and J by 8 bases.

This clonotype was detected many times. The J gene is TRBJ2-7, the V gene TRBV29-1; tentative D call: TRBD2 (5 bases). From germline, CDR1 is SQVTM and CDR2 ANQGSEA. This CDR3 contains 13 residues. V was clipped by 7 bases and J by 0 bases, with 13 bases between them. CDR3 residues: CSALPGGSYEQYF. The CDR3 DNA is TGCAGCGCCTTGCCTGGAGGCTCCTACGAGCAGTACTTC.

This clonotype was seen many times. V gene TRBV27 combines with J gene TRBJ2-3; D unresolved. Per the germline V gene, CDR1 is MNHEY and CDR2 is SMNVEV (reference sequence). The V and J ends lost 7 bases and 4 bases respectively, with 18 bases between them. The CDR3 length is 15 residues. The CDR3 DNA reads TGTGCCAGCACCCGAAAAGGCCTGGGTTCAGATACGCAGTATTTT. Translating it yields CASTRKGLGSDTQYF.

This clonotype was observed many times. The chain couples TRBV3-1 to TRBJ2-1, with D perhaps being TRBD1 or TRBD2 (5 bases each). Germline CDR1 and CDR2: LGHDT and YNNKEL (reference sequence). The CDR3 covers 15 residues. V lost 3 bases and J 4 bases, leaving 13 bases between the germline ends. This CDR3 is CASSQPGRVYNEQFF. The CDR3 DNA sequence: TGTGCCAGCAGCCAGCCGGGACGGGTGTACAATGAGCAGTTCTTC.

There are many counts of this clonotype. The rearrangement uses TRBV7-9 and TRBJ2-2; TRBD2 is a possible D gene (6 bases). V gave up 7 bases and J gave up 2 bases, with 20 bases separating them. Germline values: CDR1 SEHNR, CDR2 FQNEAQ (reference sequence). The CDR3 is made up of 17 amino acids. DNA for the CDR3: TGTGCCAGCACCGACCCTCGGGGGAGTCTTAACACCGGGGAGCTGTTTTTT. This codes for CASTDPRGSLNTGELFF.

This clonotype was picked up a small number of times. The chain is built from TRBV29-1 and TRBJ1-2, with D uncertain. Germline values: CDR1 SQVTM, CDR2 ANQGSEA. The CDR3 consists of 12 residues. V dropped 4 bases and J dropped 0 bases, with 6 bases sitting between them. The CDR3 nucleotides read TGCAGCGTTGCTGTCCCTAACTATGGCTACACCTTC. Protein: CSVAVPNYGYTF.

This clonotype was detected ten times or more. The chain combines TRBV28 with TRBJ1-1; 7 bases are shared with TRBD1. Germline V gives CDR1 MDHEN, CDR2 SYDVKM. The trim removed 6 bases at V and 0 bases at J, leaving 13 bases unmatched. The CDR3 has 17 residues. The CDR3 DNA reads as TGTGCCAGCAGCCCCAGGGGGGCAGGGTATATGAACACTGAAGCTTTCTTT. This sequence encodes CASSPRGAGYMNTEAFF. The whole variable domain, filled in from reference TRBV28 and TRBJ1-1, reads DVKVTQSSRYLVKRTGEKVFLECVQDMDHENMFWYRQDPGLGLRLIYFSYDVKMKEKGDIPEGYSVSREKKERFSLILESASTNQTSMYLCASSPRGAGYMNTEAFFGQGTRLTVV.

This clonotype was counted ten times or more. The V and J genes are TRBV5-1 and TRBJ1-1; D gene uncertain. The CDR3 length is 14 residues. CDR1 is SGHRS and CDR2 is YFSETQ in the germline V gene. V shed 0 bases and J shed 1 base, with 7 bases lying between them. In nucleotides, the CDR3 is TGCGCCAGCAGCTTGGGTGGGTCGAACACTGAAGCTTTCTTT. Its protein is CASSLGGSNTEAFF.

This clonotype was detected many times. CDR3 sequence: CASSSTGQSQPQHF. The CDR3 DNA follows: TGTGCCAGCAGCTCAACGGGACAGAGTCAGCCCCAGCATTTT. The V call is TRBV7-2, the J call TRBJ1-5, with 7 bases identical to TRBD1. CDR1 is SGHTA and CDR2 is FQGNSA in the germline V gene. This CDR3 is built from 14 residues. V was pared by 4 bases and J by 6 bases, with 6 bases of the junction left unmatched.

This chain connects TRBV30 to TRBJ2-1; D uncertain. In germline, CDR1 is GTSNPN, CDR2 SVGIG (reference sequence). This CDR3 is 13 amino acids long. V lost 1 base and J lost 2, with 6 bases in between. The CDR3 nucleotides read TGTGCCTGGAGTGGCCCGACCTACAATGAGCAGTTCTTC. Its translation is CAWSGPTYNEQFF.

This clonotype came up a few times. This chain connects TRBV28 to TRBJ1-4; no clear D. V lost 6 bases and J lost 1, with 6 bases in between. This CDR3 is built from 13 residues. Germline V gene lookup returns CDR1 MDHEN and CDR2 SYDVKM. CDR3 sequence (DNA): TGTGCCAGCAGGGGAATAACTAATGAAAAACTGTTTTTT. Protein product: CASRGITNEKLFF.

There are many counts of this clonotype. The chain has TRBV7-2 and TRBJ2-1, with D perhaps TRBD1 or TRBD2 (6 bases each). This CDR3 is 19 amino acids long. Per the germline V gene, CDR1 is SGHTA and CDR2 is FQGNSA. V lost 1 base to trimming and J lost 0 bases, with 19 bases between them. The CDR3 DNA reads TGTGCCAGCAGCTTAGGGGCAGGGGTAGGACTATTCTCCTACAATGAGCAGTTCTTC. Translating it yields CASSLGAGVGLFSYNEQFF.

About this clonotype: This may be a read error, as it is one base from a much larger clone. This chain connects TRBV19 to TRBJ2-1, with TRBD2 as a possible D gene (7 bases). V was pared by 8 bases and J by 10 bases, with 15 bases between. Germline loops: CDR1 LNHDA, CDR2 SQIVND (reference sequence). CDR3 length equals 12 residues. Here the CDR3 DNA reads TGTGCCAGTGAGGCGGGGGCAAGAGAGCAGTTCTTC. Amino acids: CASEAGAREQFF. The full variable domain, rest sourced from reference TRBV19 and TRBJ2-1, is DGGITQSPKYLFRKEGQNVTLSCEQNLNHDAMYWYRQDPGQGLRLIYYSQIVNDFQKGDIAEGYSVSREKKESFPLTVTSAQKNPTAFYLCASEAGAREQFFGPGTRLTVL.